The 4 T cell receptor beta chains presented below share a single source sample, sequenced in a study of cytomegalovirus exposure and HLA in healthy donors. It was with 60 Vbeta and 13 Jbeta primers that the PCR ran. Data came from immunoSEQ multiplex PCR; TCRdb stores just in-frame clones and leaves some out. The profile shows some 250,000 clones, roughly 87% of them singletons. Material: PBMCs. The receptor source for this set is a woman aged 40 to 50 in good health and CMV-seropositive.

CDR3 in amino acids: CAWSPRGEKLFF. The CDR3 DNA is TGTGCCTGGAGTCCTAGGGGGGAAAAACTGTTTTTT. The V call is TRBV30, the J call TRBJ1-4, with D possibly matching TRBD1 (6 bases). Germline V CDR1 and CDR2: GTSNPN, SVGIG (reference sequence). The CDR3 covers 12 residues. The V gene lost 2 bases and the J gene lost 8 bases, with 9 bases spanning the gap. The full variable domain, its missing parts supplied by reference TRBV30 and TRBJ1-4, is SQTIHQWPATLVQPVGSPLSLECTVEGTSNPNLYWYRQAAGRGLQLLFYSVGIGQISSEVPQNLSASRPQDRQFILSSKKLLLSDSGFYLCAWSPRGEKLFFGSGTQLSVL.

V usage is TRBV7-9 and J usage is TRBJ2-5, with 12 nucleotides matching TRBD2. J lost 4 bases, V lost 5 bases, and 5 bases had no gene match. CDR3 length equals 15 residues. Per germline, CDR1 SEHNR and CDR2 FQNEAQ (reference sequence). The CDR3 DNA is TGTGCCAGCAGCCCACTAGCGGGAGGTGTAGAGACCCAGTACTTC. Translated: CASSPLAGGVETQYF.

This clone has a handful of counts. The V gene is TRBV5-4, the J gene TRBJ1-1; 7 positions agree with TRBD1. The CDR3 runs to 11 residues. Germline V lookup: CDR1 SGHNT, CDR2 YYREEE (reference sequence). V lost 4 bases and J lost 11; bases outside the gene matches: 5. The CDR3 here is CASSLRGEAFF. The CDR3, as DNA: TGTGCCAGCAGCCTCAGGGGGGAGGCTTTCTTT. Full variable domain (missing parts from reference TRBV5-4 and TRBJ1-1): ETGVTQSPTHLIKTRGQQVTLRCSSQSGHNTVSWYQQALGQGPQFIFQYYREEENGRGNFPPRFSGLQFPNYSSELNVNALELDDSALYLCASSLRGEAFFGQGTRLTVV.

The V call is TRBV30, the J call TRBJ1-1; D possibly corresponds to TRBD1 (5 bases). V shed 4 bases and J shed 5 bases, with 17 bases lying between them. Germline CDR1 GTSNPN, CDR2 SVGIG (reference sequence). The length of the CDR3 is 14 residues. The CDR3 loop reads CAWKGSGYGTEAFF. The CDR3 DNA reads TGTGCCTGGAAGGGATCAGGGTATGGAACTGAAGCTTTCTTT.